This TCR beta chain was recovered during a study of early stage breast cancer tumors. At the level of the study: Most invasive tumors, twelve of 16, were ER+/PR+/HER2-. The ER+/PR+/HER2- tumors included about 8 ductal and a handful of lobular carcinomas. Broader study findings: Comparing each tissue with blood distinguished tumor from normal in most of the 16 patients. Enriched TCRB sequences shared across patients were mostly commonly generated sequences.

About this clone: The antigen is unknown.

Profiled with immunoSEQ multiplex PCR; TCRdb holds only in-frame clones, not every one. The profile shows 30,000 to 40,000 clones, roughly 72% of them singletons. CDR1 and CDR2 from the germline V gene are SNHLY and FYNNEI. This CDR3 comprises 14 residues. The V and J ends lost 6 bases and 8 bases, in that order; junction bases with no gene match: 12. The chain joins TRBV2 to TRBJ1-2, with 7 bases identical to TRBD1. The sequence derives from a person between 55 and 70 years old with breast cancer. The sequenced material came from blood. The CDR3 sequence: CASRPGERGQGYTF. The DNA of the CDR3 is TGTGCCAGCAGACCGGGGGAGAGGGGGCAGGGCTACACCTTC. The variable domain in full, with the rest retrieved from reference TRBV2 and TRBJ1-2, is EPEVTQTPSHQVTQMGQEVILRCVPISNHLYFYWYRQILGQKVEFLVSFYNNEISEKSEIFDDQFSVERPDGSNFTLKIRSTKLEDSAMYFCASRPGERGQGYTFGSGTRLTVV.